This T cell receptor beta chain is drawn from a study of cytomegalovirus exposure and HLA in healthy donors. The CDR3 totals 15 residues. Germline V gene sequence: CDR1 SEHNR, CDR2 FQNEAQ (reference sequence). The V end lost 5 bases, the J end lost 0 bases, and 14 bases lay between the germline ends. The PCR had 60 Vbeta and 13 Jbeta primers. Clones were read by immunoSEQ multiplex PCR, and TCRdb kept only the in-frame ones, dropping some. The sample shows around 190,000 clones, around 82% of them seen only once. The chain recombines TRBV7-9 with TRBJ2-7; D is perhaps TRBD2 (5 bases). The clonotype comes from a man in his 60s in good health and CMV-seronegative. The material sequenced was PBMCs. The CDR3 bases are TGTGCCAGCAGCCGGACTTCAACGGGCTCCTACGAGCAGTACTTC. This translates into CASSRTSTGSYEQYF.